This T cell receptor beta chain was sequenced during a study of radiotherapy plus CTLA-4 blockade in lung cancer. Patients had chemo-refractory metastatic non-small-cell lung cancer and received focal radiation plus CTLA-4 blockade that used ipilimumab. The protocol was immunoSEQ multiplex PCR, while the TCRdb copy is restricted to in-frame clones and leaves out a portion. The profile covers 62,000 or so clones, with roughly 85% appearing a single time and 8.5% to 10% taken by the ten largest. Sequencing was performed on peripheral blood, taken from a patient treated with radiotherapy plus ipilimumab. This TCR derives from a human donor with non-small cell lung cancer who had a complete response to radiotherapy plus ipilimumab.

The CDR3 region is CASSLNPPPGGEGYTF. The DNA of the CDR3 is TGTGCCAGCAGCTTAAACCCTCCCCCAGGGGGTGAAGGCTACACCTTC. The chain has TRBV7-2 and TRBJ1-2, with TRBD1 matching over 7 bases. Germline V CDR1 and CDR2: SGHTA, FQGNSA. V lost 2 bases, J lost 8 bases, and 14 bases stayed unmatched. The CDR3 extends over 16 amino acids.